This is a list of T cell receptor beta chains from one sample in a study of T cells in Graves' hyperthyroidism and ophthalmopathy. TCRdb re-called the multiplex PCR reads through MiXCR, storing one row per CDR3 protein. The sample shows about 350,000 distinct CDR3 sequences, approximately 15% of them seen only once. Sequencing was carried out using blood. These receptors were collected from a woman aged 25 to 39 with Graves' hyperthyroidism. The CDR3 runs from the conserved cysteine through the conserved F or W. Each record gives: D gene, clone size, V gene, J gene, CDR3 protein, CDR3 DNA. The D gene is left open where the match is weak. Rows give clone size only sometimes, using once, few, many, or a class for an expanded clone.

.,many,TRBV28,TRBJ2-2,CATLRGPTGELFF,TGTGCCACACTACGGGGCCCAACCGGGGAGCTGTTTTTT
.,many,TRBV3-1,TRBJ1-1,CASSHGGRMNTEAFF,TGTGCCAGCAGCCACGGGGGACGTATGAACACTGAAGCTTTCTTT
TRBD2,.,TRBV7-2,TRBJ2-7,CAVPIWGGRGNYEQYF,TGTGCCGTACCGATCTGGGGCGGGAGAGGGAACTACGAGCAGTACTTC
TRBD1,.,TRBV7-8,TRBJ1-6,CASTGQNNSPLHF,TGTGCCAGCACGGGACAGAATAATTCACCCCTCCACTTT
TRBD2,.,TRBV20-1,TRBJ2-1,CSATSLSGSPNEQFF,TGCAGTGCGACCTCCCTTAGCGGGAGCCCCAATGAGCAGTTCTTC
.,many,TRBV12-3/TRBV12-4,TRBJ2-4,CASSPRRAALAKNIQYF,TGTGCCAGCAGCCCCCGCAGGGCAGCCCTAGCCAAAAACATTCAGTACTTC
TRBD1,many,TRBV2,TRBJ1-2,CASMRRQGGDGYTF,TGTGCCAGCATGAGAAGACAGGGCGGAGATGGCTACACCTTC
.,few,TRBV5-1,TRBJ2-5,CASSLEAVGETQYF,TGCGCCAGCAGCTTGGAAGCGGTCGGGGAGACCCAGTACTTC
TRBD2,.,TRBV6-1,TRBJ2-1,CAIMTSGRRGEQFF,TGTGCCATCATGACTAGCGGGAGGCGAGGTGAGCAGTTCTTC
TRBD2,many,TRBV28,TRBJ2-7,CASSPRLAGGFTYEQYF,TGTGCCAGCAGTCCGAGACTAGCGGGAGGGTTCACCTACGAGCAGTACTTC
.,many,TRBV24-1,TRBJ2-1,CATSDRAALSSYNEQFF,TGTGCCACCAGTGATAGGGCAGCCCTAAGCTCCTACAATGAGCAGTTCTTC
.,many,TRBV11-2,TRBJ2-1,CASSLGSGNEQFF,TGTGCCAGCAGTTTAGGTTCGGGGAATGAGCAGTTCTTC
.,few,TRBV28,TRBJ2-6,CASIRQAGSGANVLTF,TGTGCCAGCATACGCCAGGCCGGCTCTGGGGCCAACGTCCTGACTTTC
TRBD2,many,TRBV6-6,TRBJ2-1,CASSYERTSGINEQFF,TGTGCCAGCAGTTACGAACGGACTAGCGGGATTAATGAGCAGTTCTTC
.,.,TRBV19,TRBJ2-5,CASSRTPRETQYF,TGTGCCAGTAGTAGGACCCCGCGCGAGACCCAGTACTTC
.,.,TRBV3-1,TRBJ2-3,CASSQGRRTDTQYF,TGTGCCAGCAGCCAGGGGCGGCGCACAGATACGCAGTATTTT
TRBD1,many,TRBV27,TRBJ2-3,CASSTPTGGSDTQYF,TGTGCCAGCAGTACCCCTACAGGGGGGTCAGATACGCAGTATTTT
TRBD2,many,TRBV12-3/TRBV12-4,TRBJ2-7,CASKLSGAPYEQYF,TGTGCCAGCAAACTTAGCGGGGCCCCTTACGAGCAGTACTTC
.,many,TRBV18,TRBJ1-1,CASSADRKNTEAFF,TGTGCCAGCTCAGCAGACAGGAAGAACACTGAAGCTTTCTTT
.,few,TRBV11-3,TRBJ2-2,CASSLGKEVTGELFF,TGTGCCAGCAGCTTAGGAAAGGAGGTCACCGGGGAGCTGTTTTTT
.,few,TRBV20-1,TRBJ2-5,CSAREDGQETQYF,TGCAGTGCTAGGGAGGACGGGCAAGAGACCCAGTACTTC
TRBD1,.,TRBV12-3/TRBV12-4,TRBJ1-1,CASSATGGAGTEAFF,TGTGCCAGCAGTGCGACAGGGGGCGCGGGCACTGAAGCTTTCTTT
.,few,TRBV7-2,TRBJ1-2,CASSFQGPTNLINYGYTF,TGTGCCAGCAGCTTTCAGGGACCGACGAACCTAATAAACTATGGCTACACCTTC
TRBD2,few,TRBV19,TRBJ2-7,CASSITGGGYEQYF,TGTGCCAGTAGTATAACTGGCGGGGGATACGAGCAGTACTTC
.,many,TRBV12-3/TRBV12-4,TRBJ1-4,CASSLEAPRGKLFF,TGTGCCAGCAGTTTAGAAGCACCGCGGGGGAAACTGTTTTTT
TRBD2,few,TRBV18,TRBJ2-2,CATLAGTGELFF,TGTGCCACCCTAGCGGGCACCGGGGAGCTGTTTTTT
TRBD1,many,TRBV12-3/TRBV12-4,TRBJ1-5,CASSSTDRSNQPQHF,TGTGCCAGCAGTTCCACGGACAGGTCCAATCAGCCCCAGCATTTT
.,many,TRBV12-3/TRBV12-4,TRBJ2-1,CASRQNNEQFF,TGTGCCAGCAGGCAAAACAATGAGCAGTTCTTC
TRBD1,few,TRBV15,TRBJ1-1,CATSRDRLMNTEAFF,TGTGCCACCAGCAGGGACAGGCTTATGAACACTGAAGCTTTCTTT
.,few,TRBV7-9,TRBJ1-5,CASSLGAPGSSRQPQHF,TGTGCCAGCAGCTTAGGCGCCCCCGGGAGCTCCCGGCAGCCCCAGCATTTT
.,.,TRBV29-1,TRBJ1-2,CSVGVGGANYGYTF,TGCAGCGTAGGGGTGGGGGGAGCTAACTATGGCTACACCTTC
.,.,TRBV28,TRBJ2-4,CASSPGGTPVAKNIQYF,TGTGCCAGCAGTCCCGGCGGCACCCCTGTAGCCAAAAACATTCAGTACTTC
.,.,TRBV6-5,TRBJ2-3,CASSYPPGLSTDTQYF,TGTGCCAGCAGTTACCCGCCGGGGCTTAGCACAGATACGCAGTATTTT
.,many,TRBV2,TRBJ2-1,CASSEARAGGPYNEQFF,TGTGCCAGCAGTGAAGCGAGGGCGGGTGGACCCTACAATGAGCAGTTCTTC
.,.,TRBV24-1,TRBJ1-5,CATSAYGGSNQPQHF,TGTGCCACCAGTGCCTACGGGGGGAGCAATCAGCCCCAGCATTTT
.,many,TRBV11-3,TRBJ2-5,CASSWGPSETQYF,TGTGCCAGCAGCTGGGGACCCTCAGAGACCCAGTACTTC
.,.,TRBV9,TRBJ1-3,CASSVDPVPSSGNTIYF,TGTGCCAGCAGCGTAGATCCCGTCCCAAGCTCTGGAAACACCATATATTTT
.,.,TRBV7-2,TRBJ2-1,CASSLVGILYNEQFF,TGTGCCAGCAGCTTAGTCGGGATCTTGTACAATGAGCAGTTCTTC
TRBD2,few,TRBV20-1,TRBJ2-1,CSARKTSGASSYNEQFF,TGCAGTGCTAGGAAAACTAGCGGGGCTAGCTCCTACAATGAGCAGTTCTTC
.,many,TRBV30,TRBJ1-2,CAWSTGYGYTF,TGTGCCTGGAGTACAGGTTATGGCTACACCTTC
.,.,TRBV28,TRBJ1-2,CASSFTGGRQNYGYTF,TGTGCCAGCAGTTTTACGGGGGGGCGTCAGAACTATGGCTACACCTTC
.,many,TRBV28,TRBJ2-1,CASTDRSNEQFF,TGTGCCAGCACCGACCGTAGCAATGAGCAGTTCTTC
TRBD1,few,TRBV5-1,TRBJ2-2,CASSLATGDTGELFF,TGCGCCAGCAGCTTGGCCACAGGGGACACCGGGGAGCTGTTTTTT
TRBD1,many,TRBV11-2,TRBJ2-2,CASSPTGTGYTGELFF,TGTGCCAGCAGCCCCACCGGGACAGGGTACACCGGGGAGCTGTTTTTT
.,few,TRBV24-1,TRBJ1-2,CATSDSRDHGYTF,TGTGCCACCAGTGATTCCAGGGACCATGGCTACACCTTC
.,.,TRBV5-1,TRBJ2-3,CASSLEGDVSTDTQDF,TGCGCCAGCAGCTTGGAGGGAGATGTTAGCACAGATACGCAGGATTTT
.,few,TRBV9,TRBJ2-3,CASSGRPFSTDTQYF,TGTGCCAGCAGCGGACGGCCATTTAGCACAGATACGCAGTATTTT
.,many,TRBV28,TRBJ2-7,CASSPDFRVRSYEQYF,TGTGCCAGCAGCCCAGACTTCCGGGTCCGCTCCTACGAGCAGTACTTC
TRBD2,many,TRBV2,TRBJ2-5,CASLSGSYQETQYF,TGTGCCAGCCTTAGCGGGAGCTACCAAGAGACCCAGTACTTC
.,.,TRBV11-2,TRBJ2-5,CASSWGQGGGETQYF,TGTGCCAGCAGCTGGGGGCAGGGGGGGGGGGAGACCCAGTACTTC